What follows are 20 T cell receptor beta chains derived from one specimen sequenced in a study of radiation and T cells in renal cell carcinoma. Only in-frame clones appear in the TCRdb table, and some are missing; sequencing was by immunoSEQ multiplex PCR. The data show 100,000 to 150,000 clones, about four fifths seen once. Regarding time point: blood 2 weeks post-SBRT. Treatment noted: 15 Gy SBRT to primary tumor, nephrectomy 4 weeks later. The material sequenced was blood, taken from a patient whose treatment included radiotherapy and nephrectomy. The receptors were gathered from a man aged 45-60 years with renal cell carcinoma.

CDR3 in DNA: TGTGCCAGCAGCTTAGGGTTTAGGGGGAGAGAGACCCAGTACTTC. Its protein is CASSLGFRGRETQYF. The chain joins TRBV11-2 to TRBJ2-5, with TRBD1 as a possible D gene (6 bases). Looked up from germline, CDR1 is SGHAT and CDR2 is FQNNGV. The CDR3 spans 15 residues. Trimming left V 1 base short and J 4 bases short, with 13 bases between.

This chain uses TRBV6-5 with TRBJ1-2, with D possibly TRBD1 on 5 matching bases. V lost 6 bases, J lost 7 bases, and 18 bases lay in between. CDR1 is MNHEY, CDR2 SVGAGI, per germline. CDR3 size: 14 residues. CDR3 sequence (DNA): TGTGCCAGCAGCCAACAGGACTGGATCTCTGGCTACACCTTC. Amino acid sequence: CASSQQDWISGYTF.

In the case of this clone: A read error may explain this, as a much larger clone is one base away. V and J are TRBV5-1 and TRBJ1-5; D is ambiguous. CDR1 is SGHRS and CDR2 is YFSETQ in the germline V gene. CDR3 length: 10 amino acids. The CDR3 nucleotides are TGCGCCAGGGAGAATCAGCCCCGGCATTTT. Translated: CARENQPRHF.

V gene TRBV4-3 combines with J gene TRBJ2-3; D tentatively fits TRBD1 or TRBD2 (7 bases each). Germline V gene data show CDR1 as LGHNA and CDR2 as YSLEER. The CDR3 covers 14 residues. The V gene lost 8 bases and the J gene lost 0 bases, with 12 bases spanning the gap. CDR3 sequence (DNA): TGCGCCAGCCGACAGGGACTAAGCACAGATACGCAGTATTTT. Its translation is CASRQGLSTDTQYF.

The J gene is TRBJ2-3, the V gene TRBV9; 7 bases fit TRBD2. Germline V CDR1 and CDR2: SGDLS, YYNGEE. Germline trimming cut 0 bases from V and 8 bases from J; bases unmatched to any gene: 12. The CDR3 has 16 residues. The CDR3 sequence is CASSVEPAGPLGTQYF. Here the CDR3 DNA reads TGTGCCAGCAGCGTAGAGCCAGCGGGACCCCTAGGTACGCAGTATTTT. The whole variable domain, filled in from reference TRBV9 and TRBJ2-3, reads DSGVTQTPKHLITATGQRVTLRCSPRSGDLSVYWYQQSLDQGLQFLIQYYNGEERAKGNILERFSAQQFPDLHSELNLSSLELGDSALYFCASSVEPAGPLGTQYFGPGTRLTVL.

This clone has just one count. The chain joins TRBV4-2 to TRBJ1-1; D not certain. CDR3 length equals 18 residues. Trimming stripped 0 bases from V and 5 bases from J, with 22 bases between. Germline lookup yields CDR1 LGHNA and CDR2 YNFKEQ. The CDR3 nucleotides are TGTGCCAGCAGCCAAGACCAAGGCAGGTTTATAATGCGGACTGAAGCTTTCTTT. Protein product: CASSQDQGRFIMRTEAFF.

The chain joins TRBV7-8 to TRBJ2-5; possibly TRBD2 for D (5 bases). The CDR3 length is 12 residues. V was pared by 5 bases and J by 4 bases, with 8 bases between. The germline gives CDR1 SGHVS, CDR2 FQNEAQ. CDR3 loop: CASSLGVETQYF. As DNA, the CDR3 is TGTGCCAGCAGCCTCGGGGTAGAGACCCAGTACTTC.

The chain carries TRBV19 and TRBJ2-7, with 8 bases fitting TRBD2. There are 14 residues in the CDR3. The V gene's germline CDR1 is LNHDA and CDR2 SQIVND (reference sequence). With 4 bases clipped from V and 3 bases from J, the junction kept 5 bases outside the gene matches. The CDR3 coding sequence is TGTGCCAGTAGTAGGACTAGCAACAGCTACGAGCAGTACTTC. Translated, it gives CASSRTSNSYEQYF.

The CDR3: CASSISSGTGFYEQYF. In DNA form, the CDR3 reads TGCGCCAGCAGCATCTCTTCCGGGACAGGTTTCTACGAGCAGTACTTC. The chain carries TRBV5-1 and TRBJ2-7; 8 bases line up with TRBD1. CDR3 size: 16 residues. Per germline, CDR1 SGHRS and CDR2 YFSETQ. After removal of 4 bases from V and 3 bases from J, the junction contained 12 bases not matched to a gene.

This rearrangement joins TRBV6-6 to TRBJ2-2, with D tentatively TRBD2 (6 bases). The CDR3 runs to 16 residues. The V gene lost 2 bases and the J gene lost 3 bases, with 13 bases spanning the gap. Germline V lookup: CDR1 MNHNY, CDR2 SVGAGI (reference sequence). CDR3 sequence: CASSYEAGRYTGELFF. CDR3 in DNA: TGTGCCAGCAGTTACGAGGCGGGGCGTTACACCGGGGAGCTGTTTTTT.

J is TRBJ1-2 and V is TRBV5-1, with TRBD1 identical over 8 bases. The germline V gene has CDR1 SGHRS and CDR2 YFSETQ. CDR3 length: 15 amino acids. Trimming removed 4 bases from V and 7 bases from J; junction bases left unmatched: 12. CDR3 loop: CASSLSSQGAGGYTF. CDR3 DNA sequence: TGCGCCAGCAGCCTCAGCTCCCAGGGGGCTGGTGGCTACACCTTC.

V and J are TRBV11-2 and TRBJ1-5, with a possible D match to TRBD1 (6 bases). This CDR3 comprises 16 residues. V lost 1 base and J 2 bases, leaving 12 bases between the germline ends. Looked up from germline, CDR1 is SGHAT and CDR2 is FQNNGV. CDR3 protein: CASSLGIGGGNQPQHF. The CDR3 region has the DNA TGTGCCAGCAGCTTAGGAATAGGGGGAGGCAATCAGCCCCAGCATTTT.

The chain carries TRBV5-1 and TRBJ2-1, with no clear D. The V end lost 0 bases, the J end lost 4 bases, and 11 bases lay between the germline ends. The CDR3 is 15 amino acids. Germline V gene data show CDR1 as SGHRS and CDR2 as YFSETQ. CDR3 nucleotide sequence: TGCGCCAGCAGCTTGGCCTCCCCCGGATACAATGAGCAGTTCTTC. Residues: CASSLASPGYNEQFF.

V usage is TRBV7-2 and J usage is TRBJ2-3; 10 nucleotides match TRBD2. The V gene's germline CDR1 is SGHTA and CDR2 FQGNSA. The CDR3 is 16 residues long. With 5 bases clipped from V and 5 bases from J, the junction kept 10 bases outside the gene matches. As DNA, the CDR3 is TGTGCCAGCAGCCCCAGAAGCGGGGGGGCAGGAGATACGCAGTATTTT. This encodes CASSPRSGGAGDTQYF.

This chain connects TRBV18 to TRBJ2-1, with 11 bases lining up with TRBD1. The germline V gene encodes CDR1 KGHSH and CDR2 LQKENI. This CDR3 has 16 amino acids. V was clipped by 0 bases and J by 2 bases; unmatched bases: 0. The CDR3 reads CASSPPGQGAYNEQFF. The CDR3, as DNA: TGTGCCAGCTCACCACCGGGACAGGGGGCCTACAATGAGCAGTTCTTC.

The rearrangement uses TRBV28 and TRBJ1-2; D perhaps matches TRBD1 (5 bases). Germline V gives CDR1 MDHEN, CDR2 SYDVKM. Trimming cost V 7 bases and J 8 bases, with 14 bases left between them. The CDR3 runs to 12 residues. CDR3 region: CASMAGTPGYTF. The DNA for the CDR3 is TGTGCCAGCATGGCAGGGACCCCGGGCTACACCTTC.

This chain connects TRBV6-5 to TRBJ1-1, with D hard to call. CDR3 size: 8 residues. V was pared by 11 bases and J by 11 bases, with 9 bases between. Germline V gives CDR1 MNHEY, CDR2 SVGAGI. CDR3 DNA sequence: TGTGCCGCCGCCGGGGCTTTCTTT. Translated, it gives CAAAGAFF.

The chain is built from TRBV25-1 and TRBJ2-6; D remains ambiguous. V dropped 3 bases and J dropped 0 bases, with 6 bases sitting between them. The V gene's germline CDR1 is MGHDK and CDR2 SYGVNS. The CDR3 loop spans 15 amino acids. The CDR3 protein is CASSEPGSGANVLTF. CDR3 coding DNA: TGTGCCAGCAGTGAGCCGGGCTCTGGGGCCAACGTCCTGACTTTC.

The sample holds a few counts of this clone. Within the sample, other DNA sequences also encode this same CDR3. This chain uses TRBV7-2 with TRBJ2-3; D call uncertain. Trimming took off 0 bases at V and 3 bases at J, with 7 bases between the two ends. The CDR3 consists of 14 residues. Germline V lookup: CDR1 SGHTA, CDR2 FQGNSA. CDR3 nucleotide sequence: TGTGCCAGCAGCTTAGCGCTCAGGACAGATACGCAGTATTTT. Translated, it gives CASSLALRTDTQYF.

This clone appeared once. The chain couples TRBV2 to TRBJ1-1; possibly TRBD1 for D (6 bases). The CDR3 runs 17 residues. Germline assignment: CDR1 SNHLY and CDR2 FYNNEI. The germline V and J ends were trimmed by 8 bases and 1 base, with 23 bases remaining between them. CDR3 nucleotides: TGTGCCAGCTCCCTCAGGGGTACCATGTCTGGGAACACTGAAGCTTTCTTT. This codes for CASSLRGTMSGNTEAFF.